This T cell receptor beta chain was retrieved from a study of Ad26.COV2.S vaccination and SARS-CoV-2 variants (dated by TCRdb to the early 2020s). In the study overall: The specificity and breadth of SARS-CoV-2-reactive T cell receptors after Ad26.COV2.S vaccination were assessed by TCRbeta repertoire sequencing. The TCR-sequenced set comprised around 30 samples: around 20 Ad26.COV2.S vaccine recipients, 5 placebo recipients and 8 SARS-CoV-2 convalescent individuals. What the work shows at the level of the full study, not this receptor alone: The authors noted that the TCR breadth and depth analyses may have underestimated total T cell responses. Comparable non-spike TCR breadth was observed between vaccine and placebo recipients, consistent with only spike being contained in the vaccine. After vaccination, substantial breadth of spike-specific CD8+ and CD4+ T cell responses was reported. Higher spike-specific TCR breadth was observed in Ad26.COV2.S recipients than in placebo recipients (P = 0.0014).

In the germline V gene, CDR1 corresponds to MNHEY and CDR2 to SVGAGI. Trimming removed 4 bases from V and 3 bases from J, leaving 11 bases between the germline ends. Including the terminal cysteine and phenylalanine, the CDR3 comprises 14 residues. Only the CDR3 portion is preserved as DNA: 42 bases, with reading frame beginning at the first base. The immunoSEQ Assay was used to sequence TCRbeta CDR3 regions. After extraction, genomic DNA underwent amplification by bias-controlled multiplex PCR, followed by high-throughput sequencing. Regarding the original processing steps: To quantify the absolute abundance of each unique TCRbeta CDR3 region, sequences were collapsed and filtered. T cell fraction was estimated by normalizing TCRbeta template counts to usable DNA, which was measured by amplifying reference genes present in all nucleated cells. Repertoire TCRs were annotated as SARS-CoV-2-specific when V gene, CDR3 amino acid sequence and J gene were exactly matched to a known reactive TCR set. The reference SARS-CoV-2 TCR set was obtained from MIRA and was filtered for enrichment in COVID-19-positive ImmuneCODE repertoires, whereby public or cross-reactive TCRs were removed. Using the MIRA antigens, annotated TCRs were further analysed by specific ORF or by position within an ORF. Breadth was defined as the number of annotated unique rearrangements divided by the total number of unique productive rearrangements, and depth was defined as the summed frequency of the annotated unique rearrangements. Group comparisons of TCR breadth used two-sided Wilcoxon rank-sum tests. The immuneACCESS repertoire file appears here via TCRdb, limited to in-frame rearrangements. These files lack a portion of the clones; in checked studies, under half of the deficit traces to unresolved V genes, and the cause of the others is not known. V, J and clone size were drawn from that table, and D and trimming were deduced from the DNA. This sample comprises approximately 97,000 clones, around three quarters of them detected only once. The top ten constitute around a sixth of the sample.

This clone has just one count. Its antigen has not been determined. Qualities for individual bases were not recorded, and no much larger clone is one base off. This specimen's time point label, per the study, means: individuals recovered from natural SARS-CoV-2 infection. Material: peripheral blood, obtained after recovery from COVID-19. Recombination linked TRBV6-5 to TRBJ2-3; the best D guess is TRBD2, with 6 bases matching. This TCR was sampled from a human donor who had recovered from COVID-19. The bases are TGTGCCAGCAGTTGGGGCGGGGTTACAGATACGCAGTATTTT. Its protein reads: CASSWGGVTDTQYF.